This T cell receptor beta chain stems from a study of control samples from healthy donors and cancer patients (dated by TCRdb to 2018 to 2021). From the cysteine through the phenylalanine, the CDR3 covers 14 amino acids. The entry retains the CDR3 DNA only, 42 bases that are in frame from base 1. V loses 6 bases of germline sequence and J loses 0 bases, and the interval between the two ends is 11 bases. According to the germline V gene, CDR1 reads SGHTA and CDR2 reads FQGNSA. The library was produced with the immunoSEQ multiplex PCR assay. In TCRdb, the immuneACCESS table is reduced to in-frame sequences with V and J assigned. These tables do not hold every clone; where another copy was compared, an unresolved V gene accounts for under half, and the others remain unexplained. The sample data list tens of thousands of clones, and 90% of these were observed just once. The ten largest clones capture around 5.4% of the sample.

A note on this clone: There is no known antigen for this receptor. Within one base of it there is no much larger clone, and no base qualities were kept.

This sequence was found in a man aged 55-75 years with colorectal cancer. The chain employs TRBV7-2 and TRBJ1-1, with the D gene not confidently named. Source material: PBMCs. The CDR3 protein sequence reads: CASSPGRVNTEAFF. Read as DNA, the sequence is TGTGCCAGCAGTCCTGGTAGGGTGAACACTGAAGCTTTCTTT.